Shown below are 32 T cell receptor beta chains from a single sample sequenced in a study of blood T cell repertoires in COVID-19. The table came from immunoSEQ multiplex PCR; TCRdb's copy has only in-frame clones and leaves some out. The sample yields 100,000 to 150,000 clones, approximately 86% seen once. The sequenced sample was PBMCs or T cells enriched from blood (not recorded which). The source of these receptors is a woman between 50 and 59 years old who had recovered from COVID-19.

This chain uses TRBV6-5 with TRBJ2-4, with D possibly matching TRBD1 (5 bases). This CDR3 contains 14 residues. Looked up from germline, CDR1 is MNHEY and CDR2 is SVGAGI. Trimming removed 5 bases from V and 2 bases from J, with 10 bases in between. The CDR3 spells CASSLAGSKNIQYF. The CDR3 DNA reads TGTGCCAGCAGTCTGGCAGGGTCCAAAAACATTCAGTACTTC.

CDR3 DNA sequence: TGTGCCAGCAGCAACTGGGGCGAGGAAAACATTCAGTACTTC. It is translated as CASSNWGEENIQYF. J is TRBJ2-4 and V is TRBV5-5; weak D call: TRBD1 (5 bases). CDR1 SGHKS and CDR2 YYEKEE come from the germline V gene (reference sequence). This CDR3 spans 14 amino acids. Trimming shortened V by 4 bases and J by 5 bases, and 13 bases separated the two germline ends. Supplemented by reference TRBV5-5 and TRBJ2-4, the full variable domain reads DAGVTQSPTHLIKTRGQQVTLRCSPISGHKSVSWYQQVLGQGPQFIFQYYEKEERGRGNFPDRFSARQFPNYSSELNVNALLLGDSALYLCASSNWGEENIQYFGAGTRLSVL.

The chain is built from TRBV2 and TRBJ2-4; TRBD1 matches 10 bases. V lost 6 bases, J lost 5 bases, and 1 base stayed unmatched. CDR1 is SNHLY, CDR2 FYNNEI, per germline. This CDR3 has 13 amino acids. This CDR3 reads CASRGTGENIQYF. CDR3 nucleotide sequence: TGTGCCAGCAGAGGGACAGGGGAAAACATTCAGTACTTC.

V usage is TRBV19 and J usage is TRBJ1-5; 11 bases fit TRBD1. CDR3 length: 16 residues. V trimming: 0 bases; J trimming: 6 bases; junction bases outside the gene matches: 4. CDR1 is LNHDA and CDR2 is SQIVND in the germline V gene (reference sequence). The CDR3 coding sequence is TGTGCCAGTAGTATAGAGGCGGGACAGGGGGTTCAGCCCCAGCATTTT. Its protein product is CASSIEAGQGVQPQHF.

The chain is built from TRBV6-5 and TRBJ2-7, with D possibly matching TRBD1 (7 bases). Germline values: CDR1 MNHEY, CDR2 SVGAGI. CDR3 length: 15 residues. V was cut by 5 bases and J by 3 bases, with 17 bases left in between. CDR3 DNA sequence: TGTGCCAGCAGTAAACTGGACAGGAGGGTCTACGAGCAGTACTTC. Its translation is CASSKLDRRVYEQYF.

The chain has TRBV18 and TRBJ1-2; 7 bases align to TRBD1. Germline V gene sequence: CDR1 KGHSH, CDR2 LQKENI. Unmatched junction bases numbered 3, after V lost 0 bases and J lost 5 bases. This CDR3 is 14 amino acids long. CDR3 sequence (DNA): TGTGCCAGCTCACCACCGAACAGGGGATATGGCTACACCTTC. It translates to CASSPPNRGYGYTF.

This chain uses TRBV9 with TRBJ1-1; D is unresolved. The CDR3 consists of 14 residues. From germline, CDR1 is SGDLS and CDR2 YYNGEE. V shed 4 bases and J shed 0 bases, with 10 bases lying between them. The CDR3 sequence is CASSKGGLNTEAFF. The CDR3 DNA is TGTGCCAGCAGCAAAGGAGGGCTGAACACTGAAGCTTTCTTT.

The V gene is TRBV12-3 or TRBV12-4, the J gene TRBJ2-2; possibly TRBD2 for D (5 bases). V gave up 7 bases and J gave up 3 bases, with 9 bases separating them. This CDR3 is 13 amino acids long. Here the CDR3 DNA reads TGTGCCAGCAAAGAGGGCGACACCGGGGAGCTGTTTTTT. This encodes CASKEGDTGELFF.

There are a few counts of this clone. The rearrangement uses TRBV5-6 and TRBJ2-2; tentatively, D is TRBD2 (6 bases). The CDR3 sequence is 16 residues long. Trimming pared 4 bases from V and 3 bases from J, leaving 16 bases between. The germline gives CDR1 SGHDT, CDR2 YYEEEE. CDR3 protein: CASSGGLIGYTGELFF. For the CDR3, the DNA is TGTGCCAGCAGCGGGGGACTTATAGGGTACACCGGGGAGCTGTTTTTT.

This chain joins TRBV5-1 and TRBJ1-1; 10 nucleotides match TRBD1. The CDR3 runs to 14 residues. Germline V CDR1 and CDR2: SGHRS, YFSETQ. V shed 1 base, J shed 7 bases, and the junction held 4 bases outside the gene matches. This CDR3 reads CASSLRDRGDEAFF. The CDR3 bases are TGCGCCAGCAGCTTGAGGGACAGGGGAGATGAAGCTTTCTTT.

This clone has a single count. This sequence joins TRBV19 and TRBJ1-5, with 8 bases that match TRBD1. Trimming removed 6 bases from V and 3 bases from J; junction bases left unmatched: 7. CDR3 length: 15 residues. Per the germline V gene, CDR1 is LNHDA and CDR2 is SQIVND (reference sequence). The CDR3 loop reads CASRIQQGDNQPQHF. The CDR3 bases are TGTGCCAGTAGAATCCAACAGGGGGACAATCAGCCCCAGCATTTT.

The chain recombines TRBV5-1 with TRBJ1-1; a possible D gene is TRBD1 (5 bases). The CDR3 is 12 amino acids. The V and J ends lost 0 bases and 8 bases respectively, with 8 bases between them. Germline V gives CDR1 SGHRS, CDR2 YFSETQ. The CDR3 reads CASSLEGAEAFF. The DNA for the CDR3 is TGCGCCAGCAGCTTGGAAGGGGCCGAAGCTTTCTTT.

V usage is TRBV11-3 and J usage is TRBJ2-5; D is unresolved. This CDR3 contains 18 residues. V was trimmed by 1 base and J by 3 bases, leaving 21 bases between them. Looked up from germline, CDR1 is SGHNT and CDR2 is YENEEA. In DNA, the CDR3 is TGTGCCAGCAGCTTAGGCGGCCCGCAGATTAGTCCCAAAGAGACCCAGTACTTC. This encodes CASSLGGPQISPKETQYF.

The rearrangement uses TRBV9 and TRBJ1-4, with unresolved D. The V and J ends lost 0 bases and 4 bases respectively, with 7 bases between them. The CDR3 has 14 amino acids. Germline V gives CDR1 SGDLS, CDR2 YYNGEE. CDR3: CASSVAQFNEKLFF. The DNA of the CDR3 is TGTGCCAGCAGCGTAGCTCAGTTTAATGAAAAACTGTTTTTT.

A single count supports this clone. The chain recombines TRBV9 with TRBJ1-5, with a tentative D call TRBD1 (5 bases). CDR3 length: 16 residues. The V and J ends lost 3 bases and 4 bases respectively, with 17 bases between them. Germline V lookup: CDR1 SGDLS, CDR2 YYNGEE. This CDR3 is CASSDRNRKPNQPQHF. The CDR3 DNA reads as TGTGCCAGCAGCGACCGGAACAGGAAACCTAATCAGCCCCAGCATTTT.

The CDR3 here is CAGARGPNTEAFF. The CDR3 bases are TGTGCCGGGGCCAGGGGGCCGAACACTGAAGCTTTCTTT. The rearrangement uses TRBV11-3 and TRBJ1-1; 8 bases align to TRBD1. The CDR3 consists of 13 residues. Germline V gives CDR1 SGHNT, CDR2 YENEEA. The V and J ends lost 11 bases and 1 base, in that order; junction bases with no gene match: 6.

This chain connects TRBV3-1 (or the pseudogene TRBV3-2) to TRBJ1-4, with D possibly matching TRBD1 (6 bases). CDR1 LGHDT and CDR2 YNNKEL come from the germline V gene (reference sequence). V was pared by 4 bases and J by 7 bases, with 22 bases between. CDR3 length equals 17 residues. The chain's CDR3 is CASSPLNTGLSSEKLFF. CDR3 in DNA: TGTGCCAGCAGCCCGTTGAATACAGGGCTCTCAAGTGAAAAACTGTTTTTT.

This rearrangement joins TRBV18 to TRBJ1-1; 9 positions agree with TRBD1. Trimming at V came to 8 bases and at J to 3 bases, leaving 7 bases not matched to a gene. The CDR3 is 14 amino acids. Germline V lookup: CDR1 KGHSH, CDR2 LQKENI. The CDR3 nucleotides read TGTGCCAGCACGTCCAACAGGGGGCACACTGAAGCTTTCTTT. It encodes CASTSNRGHTEAFF. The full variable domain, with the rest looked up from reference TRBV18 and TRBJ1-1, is NAGVMQNPRHLVRRRGQEARLRCSPMKGHSHVYWYRQLPEEGLKFMVYLQKENIIDESGMPKERFSAEFPKEGPSILRIQQVVRGDSAAYFCASTSNRGHTEAFFGQGTRLTVV.

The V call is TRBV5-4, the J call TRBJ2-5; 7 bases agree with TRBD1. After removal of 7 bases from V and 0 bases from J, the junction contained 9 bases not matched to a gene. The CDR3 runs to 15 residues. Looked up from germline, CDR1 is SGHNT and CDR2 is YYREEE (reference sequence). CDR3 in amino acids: CASRRQDRDQETQYF. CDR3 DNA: TGTGCCAGCCGGCGACAAGACAGGGACCAAGAGACCCAGTACTTC.

DNA for the CDR3: TGTGCCAGCAGGGCCCCCGGGGTTGGAACCGGGGAGCTGTTTTTT. Amino acid sequence: CASRAPGVGTGELFF. The chain carries TRBV9 and TRBJ2-2; the D gene is possibly TRBD2 (5 bases). This CDR3 is built from 15 residues. The germline V gene has CDR1 SGDLS and CDR2 YYNGEE. V was clipped by 5 bases and J by 5 bases, with 16 bases between them.

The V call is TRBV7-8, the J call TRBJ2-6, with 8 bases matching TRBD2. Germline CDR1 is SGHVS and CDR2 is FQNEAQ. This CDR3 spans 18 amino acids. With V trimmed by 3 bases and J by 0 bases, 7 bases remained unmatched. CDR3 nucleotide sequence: TGTGCCAGCAGCTTTTTGTTAGCGGGAAGCTCTGGGGCCAACGTCCTGACTTTC. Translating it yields CASSFLLAGSSGANVLTF. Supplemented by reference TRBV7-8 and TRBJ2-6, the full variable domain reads GAGVSQSPRYKVAKRGQDVALRCDPISGHVSLFWYQQALGQGPEFLTYFQNEAQLDKSGLPSDRFFAERPEGSVSTLKIQRTQQEDSAVYLCASSFLLAGSSGANVLTFGAGSRLTVL.

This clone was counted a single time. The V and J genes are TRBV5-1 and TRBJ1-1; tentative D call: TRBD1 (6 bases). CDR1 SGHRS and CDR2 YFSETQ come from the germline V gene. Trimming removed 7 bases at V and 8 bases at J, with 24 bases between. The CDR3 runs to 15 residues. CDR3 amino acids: CASRVVGGARIEAFF. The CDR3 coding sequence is TGCGCCAGCCGCGTCGTAGGGGGAGCAAGAATCGAAGCTTTCTTT.

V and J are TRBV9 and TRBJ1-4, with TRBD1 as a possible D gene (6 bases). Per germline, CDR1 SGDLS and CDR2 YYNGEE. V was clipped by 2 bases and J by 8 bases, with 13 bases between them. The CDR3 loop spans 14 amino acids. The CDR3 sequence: CASSVLGQEEKLFF. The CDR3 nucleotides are TGTGCCAGCAGCGTTTTGGGACAAGAAGAAAAACTGTTTTTT.

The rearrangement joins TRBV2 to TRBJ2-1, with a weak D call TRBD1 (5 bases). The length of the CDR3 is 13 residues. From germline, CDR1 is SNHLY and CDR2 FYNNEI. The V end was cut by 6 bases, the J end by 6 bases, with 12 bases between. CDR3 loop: CASSRFDSNEQFF. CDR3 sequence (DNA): TGTGCCAGCAGCCGCTTTGACAGCAATGAGCAGTTCTTC.

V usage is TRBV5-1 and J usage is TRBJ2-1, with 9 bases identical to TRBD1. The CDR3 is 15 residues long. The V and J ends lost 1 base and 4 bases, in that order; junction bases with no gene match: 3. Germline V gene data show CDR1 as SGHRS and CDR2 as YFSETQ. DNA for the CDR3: TGCGCCAGCAGCTTGTTGGGACAGGGATACAATGAGCAGTTCTTC. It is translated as CASSLLGQGYNEQFF. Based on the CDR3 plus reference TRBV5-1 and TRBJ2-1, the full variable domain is KAGVTQTPRYLIKTRGQQVTLSCSPISGHRSVSWYQQTPGQGLQFLFEYFSETQRNKGNFPGRFSGRQFSNSRSEMNVSTLELGDSALYLCASSLLGQGYNEQFFGPGTRLTVL.

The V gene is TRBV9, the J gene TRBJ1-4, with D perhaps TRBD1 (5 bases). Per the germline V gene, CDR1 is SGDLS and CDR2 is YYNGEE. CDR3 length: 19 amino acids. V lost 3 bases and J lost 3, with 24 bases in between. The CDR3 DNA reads TGTGCCAGCAGCGAAAGTTCGGGGGGGAGCGTTGTTCCTAATGAAAAACTGTTTTTT. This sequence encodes CASSESSGGSVVPNEKLFF.

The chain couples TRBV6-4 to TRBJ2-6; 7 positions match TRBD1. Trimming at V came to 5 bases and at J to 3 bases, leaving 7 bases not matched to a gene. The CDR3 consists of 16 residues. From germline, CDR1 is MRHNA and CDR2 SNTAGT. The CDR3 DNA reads TGTGCCAGCAGTCCCCTCTCAGGGGGTGGGGCCAACGTCCTGACTTTC. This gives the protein CASSPLSGGGANVLTF.

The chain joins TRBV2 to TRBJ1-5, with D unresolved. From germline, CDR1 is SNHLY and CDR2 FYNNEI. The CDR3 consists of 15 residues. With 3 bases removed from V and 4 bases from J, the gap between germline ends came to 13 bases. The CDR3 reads CASSDPVGVNQPQHF. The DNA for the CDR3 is TGTGCCAGCAGTGACCCCGTCGGGGTAAATCAGCCCCAGCATTTT.

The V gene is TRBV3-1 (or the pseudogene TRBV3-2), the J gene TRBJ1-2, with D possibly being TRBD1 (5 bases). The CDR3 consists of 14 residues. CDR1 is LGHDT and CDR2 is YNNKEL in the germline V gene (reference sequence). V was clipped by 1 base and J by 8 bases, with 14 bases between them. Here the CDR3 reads CASSQGTGVVGYTF. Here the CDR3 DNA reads TGTGCCAGCAGCCAAGGGACGGGGGTCGTGGGCTACACCTTC.

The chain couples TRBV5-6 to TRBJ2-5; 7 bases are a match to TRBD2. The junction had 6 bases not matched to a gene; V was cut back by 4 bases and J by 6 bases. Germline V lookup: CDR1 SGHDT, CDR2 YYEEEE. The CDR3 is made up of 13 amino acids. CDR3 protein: CASSGTSVQTQYF. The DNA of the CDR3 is TGTGCCAGCAGCGGAACTAGCGTCCAGACCCAGTACTTC.

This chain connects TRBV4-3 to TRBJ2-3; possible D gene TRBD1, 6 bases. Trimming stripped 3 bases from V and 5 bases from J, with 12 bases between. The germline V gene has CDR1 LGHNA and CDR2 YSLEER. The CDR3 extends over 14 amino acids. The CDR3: CASSQDQGRDTQYF. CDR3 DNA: TGCGCCAGCAGCCAGGACCAGGGGAGAGATACGCAGTATTTT.

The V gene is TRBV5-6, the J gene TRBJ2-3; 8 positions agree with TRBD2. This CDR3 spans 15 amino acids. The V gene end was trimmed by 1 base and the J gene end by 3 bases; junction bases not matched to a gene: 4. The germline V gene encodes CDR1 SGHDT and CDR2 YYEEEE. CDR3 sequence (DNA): TGTGCCAGCAGCTTGCTGGCGGGGGGAACAGATACGCAGTATTTT. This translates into CASSLLAGGTDTQYF.